Shown below are 31 T cell receptor beta chains from a single sample sequenced in a study of memory CD4+ T cells and cytomegalovirus serostatus (dated by TCRdb to about 2019). Library preparation was by the immunoSEQ multiplex PCR assay. TCRdb retrieved this table from immuneACCESS and kept in-frame rearrangements only. Not all clones are present; in checked studies, unresolved V genes account for under half, and no reason is known for the remainder. The sample table records around 45,000 clones; around 74% of these occur just once. The top ten clonotypes cover 0.55% to 0.7% of the sample. Single viable CD3+CD4+CD8-CD45RO+ cells were sorted as memory CD4+ T cells on a FACSAria II. The sequenced sample was memory CD4+ T cells from blood. The receptors were gathered from an adult in good health and CMV-seronegative.

This sequence joins TRBV10-1 and TRBJ1-3, with D perhaps TRBD1 (6 bases). Trimming pared 4 bases from V and 8 bases from J, leaving 21 bases between. This CDR3 spans 16 amino acids. Germline lookup yields CDR1 WNHNN and CDR2 SYGVQD (reference sequence). CDR3 DNA sequence: TGCGCCAGCAGTGTATGGGGACACCCAGAAGGTTACACCATATATTTT. Translated: CASSVWGHPEGYTIYF.

Here the CDR3 reads CASSLEAAGTGSHEQFF. The DNA for the CDR3 is TGTGCCAGCAGCTTAGAAGCGGCCGGGACAGGGTCCCATGAGCAGTTCTTC. The chain uses TRBV7-8 and TRBJ2-1; 9 nucleotides agree with TRBD1. Trimming took 1 base from V and 8 from J; bases not matched to a gene: 12. Germline CDR1 and CDR2: SGHVS and FQNEAQ. The CDR3 runs to 17 residues.

The J gene is TRBJ2-2, the V gene TRBV6-1, with D possibly matching TRBD2 (6 bases). This CDR3 has 14 residues. Germline CDR1 is MNHNS and CDR2 is SASEGT. V gave up 4 bases and J gave up 3 bases, with 9 bases separating them. DNA for the CDR3: TGTGCCAGCAGTGCGGGACTCCACACCGGGGAGCTGTTTTTT. It translates to CASSAGLHTGELFF.

V and J are TRBV21-1 and TRBJ1-2; the table assigns TRBD1, which was not confirmed against the DNA. TRBV21-1 is an annotated pseudogene. This CDR3 has 18 residues. CDR3 amino acids: CASSKVDTGYYGVYGYTF. The CDR3 nucleotides read TGTGCCAGCAGCAAAGTAGATACAGGATACTACGGTGTTTATGGCTACACCTTC.

The V and J genes are TRBV6-5 and TRBJ1-1; 8 bases are a match to TRBD1. This CDR3 has 16 amino acids. CDR1 and CDR2 from the germline V gene are MNHEY and SVGAGI. Losses at the gene ends were 3 bases for V and 3 bases for J; bases not matched to a gene: 9. The CDR3 loop reads CASSYPDTTGDTEAFF. The CDR3 DNA sequence: TGTGCCAGCAGTTATCCCGACACGACAGGGGACACTGAAGCTTTCTTT.

The chain combines TRBV29-1 with TRBJ2-3, with D unclear. CDR3 length: 14 amino acids. Deletions cut 3 bases from V and 4 bases from J, with 14 bases between. The germline V gene has CDR1 SQVTM and CDR2 ANQGSEA. CDR3 amino acids: CSVDGLATADTQYF. The CDR3 DNA reads TGCAGCGTTGATGGGCTCGCTACCGCAGATACGCAGTATTTT.

The chain employs TRBV6-4 and TRBJ1-1; D not certain. This CDR3 comprises 13 residues. V dropped 3 bases and J dropped 1 base, with 6 bases sitting between them. Germline V gene sequence: CDR1 MRHNA, CDR2 SNTAGT. The CDR3 protein is CASSELANTEAFF. The CDR3 nucleotides read TGTGCCAGCAGTGAATTAGCGAACACTGAAGCTTTCTTT.

The V call is TRBV5-6, the J call TRBJ2-2; no clear D. Trimming left V 6 bases short and J 9 bases short, with 15 bases between. The germline V gene encodes CDR1 SGHDT and CDR2 YYEEEE. The CDR3 covers 13 residues. CDR3 nucleotides: TGTGCCAGCAACATGGTGGCCTTAAGGGAGCTGTTTTTT. Protein product: CASNMVALRELFF.

The CDR3 sequence is CASSGRSGRSSTDTQYF. In DNA form, the CDR3 reads TGTGCCAGCAGCGGACGTTCGGGGCGGTCCAGCACAGATACGCAGTATTTT. The chain joins TRBV9 to TRBJ2-3; either TRBD1 or TRBD2 may fit D (5 bases each). The ends were cut back, 3 bases at V and 0 bases at J, with 17 bases in the middle. Germline-derived CDR1 and CDR2 are SGDLS and YYNGEE. This CDR3 contains 17 residues.

The chain couples TRBV19 to TRBJ1-5; 8 bases fit TRBD1. Germline CDR1 reads LNHDA; CDR2 reads SQIVND (reference sequence). CDR3 length: 14 amino acids. The J segment lost 5 bases and the V segment lost 4 bases, leaving 4 bases of the junction unmatched. CDR3 sequence reads: CASSNQGADQPQHF. The CDR3 bases are TGTGCCAGTAGTAACCAGGGGGCAGATCAGCCCCAGCATTTT.

The V gene is TRBV2, the J gene TRBJ2-6; D is perhaps TRBD1 (6 bases). The CDR3 length is 19 residues. V lost 5 bases, J lost 0 bases, and 20 bases lay in between. CDR1 is SNHLY and CDR2 is FYNNEI in the germline V gene. CDR3 bases: TGTGCCAGCAGTTACAATACAGGGTTGGGGAGCTCTGGGGCCAACGTCCTGACTTTC. Residues: CASSYNTGLGSSGANVLTF. Variable domain in full (rest from reference TRBV2 and TRBJ2-6): EPEVTQTPSHQVTQMGQEVILRCVPISNHLYFYWYRQILGQKVEFLVSFYNNEISEKSEIFDDQFSVERPDGSNFTLKIRSTKLEDSAMYFCASSYNTGLGSSGANVLTFGAGSRLTVL.

The gene calls are TRBV15 and TRBJ2-4; D is undetermined. CDR1 LNHNV and CDR2 YYDKDF come from the germline V gene (reference sequence). This CDR3 is built from 15 residues. V lost 0 bases to trimming and J lost 9 bases, with 15 bases between them. The CDR3 here is CATSRDPLSTAIQYF. Here the CDR3 DNA reads TGTGCCACCAGCAGAGATCCCCTTTCTACAGCCATTCAGTACTTC.

This clone has just a few counts. This chain uses TRBV5-1 with TRBJ2-2; TRBD1 is a possible D gene (5 bases). The germline V gene encodes CDR1 SGHRS and CDR2 YFSETQ. The CDR3 has 16 amino acids. The V and J ends lost 3 bases and 0 bases respectively, with 12 bases between them. This CDR3 is CASSSDSSANTGELFF. The CDR3 nucleotides read TGCGCCAGCAGCTCAGACAGCTCCGCGAACACCGGGGAGCTGTTTTTT.

This rearrangement joins TRBV25-1 to TRBJ1-2; possible D gene TRBD1, 5 bases. Germline CDR1 is MGHDK and CDR2 is SYGVNS. The CDR3 extends over 17 amino acids. V lost 2 bases to trimming and J lost 2 bases, with 18 bases between them. The CDR3 region is CASSELGAGIKNYGYTF. The DNA of the CDR3 is TGTGCCAGCAGTGAACTTGGGGCAGGGATAAAAAACTATGGCTACACCTTC.

This chain joins TRBV7-3 and TRBJ2-1; a weak D match, TRBD2 (5 bases). This CDR3 has 14 amino acids. V gave up 0 bases and J gave up 8 bases, with 11 bases separating them. Per germline, CDR1 SGHTA and CDR2 FQGTGA. The DNA of the CDR3 is TGTGCCAGCAGCTTAACCGGCGGGTGGGATGAGCAGTTCTTC. Amino acids: CASSLTGGWDEQFF. Together with reference TRBV7-3 and TRBJ2-1, the CDR3 gives the full variable domain: GAGVSQTPSNKVTEKGKYVELRCDPISGHTALYWYRQSLGQGPEFLIYFQGTGAADDSGLPNDRFFAVRPEGSVSTLKIQRTERGDSAVYLCASSLTGGWDEQFFGPGTRLTVL.

The V and J genes are TRBV11-2 and TRBJ2-2; a weak D match, TRBD2 (5 bases). CDR1 is SGHAT, CDR2 FQNNGV, per germline. V lost 3 bases to trimming and J lost 8 bases, with 7 bases between them. CDR3 size: 12 residues. The CDR3 nucleotides are TGTGCCAGCAGCTTCGGGAAAGGGGAGCTGTTTTTT. Translation gives CASSFGKGELFF.

The gene calls are TRBV4-2 and TRBJ1-6, with TRBD1 matching 8 bases. V dropped 0 bases and J dropped 10; count of bases not matched to a gene: 8. Germline CDR1 reads LGHNA; CDR2 reads YNFKEQ. The CDR3 loop spans 16 amino acids. DNA of the CDR3: TGTGCCAGCAGCCAAGATGAGGACAGGGAGAACTCACCCCTCCACTTT. This encodes CASSQDEDRENSPLHF.

This clone was found once. The genes are TRBV10-1 and TRBJ2-3; D may be TRBD1 (6 bases). The CDR3 is 17 amino acids. V was clipped by 6 bases and J by 0 bases, with 19 bases between them. Germline V CDR1 and CDR2: WNHNN, SYGVQD (reference sequence). CDR3 nucleotides: TGCGCCAGCAGCGTAGACAGGCACCGTGCTAGCACAGATACGCAGTATTTT. It is translated as CASSVDRHRASTDTQYF.

In nucleotides, the CDR3 is TGTGCCTGGAGCCCTGGGAGCGGGGGTGTAGAGACCCAGTACTTC. It specifies CAWSPGSGGVETQYF. The chain combines TRBV30 with TRBJ2-5; TRBD2 agrees at 8 bases. CDR1 GTSNPN and CDR2 SVGIG come from the germline V gene (reference sequence). The CDR3 consists of 15 residues. J gave up 4 bases and V 3 bases, and 10 bases lay outside the gene matches.

This chain uses TRBV18 with TRBJ2-4, with 8 bases that match TRBD1. Germline CDR1 reads KGHSH; CDR2 reads LQKENI. Trimming removed 3 bases from V and 3 bases from J; junction bases left unmatched: 25. This CDR3 has 22 amino acids. The CDR3 loop is CASSPGYVLGQGISYGKNIQYF. CDR3 in DNA: TGTGCCAGCTCACCTGGCTATGTCCTAGGACAGGGAATTTCTTACGGCAAAAACATTCAGTACTTC.

This CDR3 is CASSDTGGFETQYF. CDR3 sequence (DNA): TGTGCCAGCTCCGACACAGGGGGCTTTGAGACCCAGTACTTC. V is TRBV18 and J is TRBJ2-5; 9 bases are a match to TRBD1. V lost 6 bases to trimming and J lost 5 bases; unmatched junction nucleotides: 7. This CDR3 is 14 amino acids long. The V gene's germline CDR1 is KGHSH and CDR2 LQKENI.

This clone came up once. The chain links TRBV11-1 to TRBJ2-3; 11 bases are shared with TRBD2. The V gene's germline CDR1 is SGHAT and CDR2 FQDESV (reference sequence). This CDR3 comprises 17 residues. J gave up 3 bases and V 7 bases, and 12 bases lay outside the gene matches. CDR3 sequence: CASNPAGTSGTTDTQYF. The CDR3 region has the DNA TGTGCCAGCAACCCTGCCGGGACTAGCGGAACAACAGATACGCAGTATTTT. The full variable domain, its missing parts supplied by reference TRBV11-1 and TRBJ2-3, is EAEVAQSPRYKITEKSQAVAFWCDPISGHATLYWYRQILGQGPELLVQFQDESVVDDSQLPKDRFSAERLKGVDSTLKIQPAELGDSAMYLCASNPAGTSGTTDTQYFGPGTRLTVL.

The rearrangement uses TRBV5-1 and TRBJ2-2; 11 bases fit TRBD2. In germline, CDR1 is SGHRS, CDR2 YFSETQ. Germline trimming cut 2 bases from V and 6 bases from J; bases unmatched to any gene: 12. This CDR3 has 18 amino acids. Here the CDR3 reads CASSLSPSGGPRAGELFF. DNA of the CDR3: TGCGCCAGCAGCTTATCGCCTAGCGGGGGGCCAAGGGCCGGGGAGCTGTTTTTT.

The CDR3 sequence: CASGNRGNTGELFF. CDR3 nucleotide sequence: TGTGCCAGCGGCAACAGAGGGAACACCGGGGAGCTGTTTTTT. V usage is TRBV2 and J usage is TRBJ2-2; D gene unclear. This CDR3 region has 14 residues. Trimming pared 8 bases from V and 1 base from J, leaving 11 bases between. Germline loops: CDR1 SNHLY, CDR2 FYNNEI.

The rearrangement uses TRBV2 and TRBJ2-1, with 8 bases lining up with TRBD2. The germline gives CDR1 SNHLY, CDR2 FYNNEI. The CDR3 extends over 14 amino acids. Trimming at V came to 6 bases and at J to 8 bases, leaving 9 bases not matched to a gene. CDR3 sequence reads: CASRYGTSLYEQFF. CDR3 nucleotides: TGTGCCAGCAGGTACGGGACTAGTCTATATGAGCAGTTCTTC.

This clone has only one observation. The gene calls are TRBV6-1 and TRBJ1-3; perhaps TRBD1 as D (5 bases). There are 15 residues in the CDR3. Trimming removed 2 bases at V and 5 bases at J, with 13 bases between. Per germline, CDR1 MNHNS and CDR2 SASEGT. Here the CDR3 reads CASSEIGAERNTIYF. The CDR3 DNA reads TGTGCCAGCAGTGAAATAGGGGCCGAAAGAAACACCATATATTTT.

The chain is built from TRBV28 and TRBJ2-7, with 9 nucleotides matching TRBD2. The germline V gene encodes CDR1 MDHEN and CDR2 SYDVKM. The ends lost 6 bases at V and 3 bases at J; junction bases unmatched: 6. This CDR3 has 14 amino acids. In nucleotides, the CDR3 is TGTGCCAGCAGGGCGGGGGGGCGCAACTACGAGCAGTACTTC. It translates to CASRAGGRNYEQYF.

This clone was detected only a few times. Within the sample, other DNA sequences also encode this same CDR3. The chain joins TRBV19 to TRBJ2-3; 7 bases line up with TRBD1. The length of the CDR3 is 16 residues. Trimming at V came to 3 bases and at J to 0 bases, leaving 6 bases not matched to a gene. The germline gives CDR1 LNHDA, CDR2 SQIVND (reference sequence). The CDR3 bases are TGTGCCAGTAGTATCCTTGGGACAGCTAGCACAGATACGCAGTATTTT. Residues: CASSILGTASTDTQYF. Combining the CDR3 with reference TRBV19 and TRBJ2-3 gives the whole variable domain DGGITQSPKYLFRKEGQNVTLSCEQNLNHDAMYWYRQDPGQGLRLIYYSQIVNDFQKGDIAEGYSVSREKKESFPLTVTSAQKNPTAFYLCASSILGTASTDTQYFGPGTRLTVL.

This clone was counted only a few times. The V call is TRBV2, the J call TRBJ1-1; maybe TRBD1 (6 bases). Germline V gives CDR1 SNHLY, CDR2 FYNNEI. The CDR3 totals 13 residues. The V and J ends lost 7 bases and 3 bases respectively, with 12 bases between them. Here the CDR3 DNA reads TGTGCCAGCACCGTTAGACAGGACACTGAAGCTTTCTTT. Protein sequence: CASTVRQDTEAFF.

This clone appeared a few times. The chain links TRBV9 to TRBJ2-1; no clear D gene. The V end was cut by 0 bases, the J end by 10 bases, with 11 bases between. CDR1 SGDLS and CDR2 YYNGEE come from the germline V gene. The CDR3 runs to 13 residues. The CDR3 here is CASSVDVSGEQFF. The CDR3 nucleotides read TGTGCCAGCAGCGTAGACGTGTCCGGGGAGCAGTTCTTC.

This chain links TRBV4-3 with TRBJ2-2; perhaps TRBD2 as D (6 bases). Trimming removed 4 bases from V and 5 bases from J, with 14 bases in between. The CDR3 length is 15 residues. Germline values: CDR1 LGHNA, CDR2 YSLEER. CDR3 sequence (DNA): TGCGCCAGCAGCCGGGGGGATTTTGAGACCGGGGAGCTGTTTTTT. It is translated as CASSRGDFETGELFF.